A single sample gave rise to the 3 T cell receptor beta chains below, sequenced in a study of human T cells and chemical hapten exposure. Time point denoted: patch test 3, about 24 weeks after DPC sensitization. Treatment described: therapeutic diphenylcyclopropenone sensitization with weekly scalp DPC. In TCRdb, the RACE reads were re-called with MiXCR into one record per CDR3 protein. This sample has some 170,000 distinct CDR3 sequences; 25% to 35% occur once, and the top ten carry approximately 2.1%. This material consisted of whole blood, taken in connection with sensitization to the hapten diphenylcyclopropenone (DPC). The source of these receptors is a young woman with alopecia areata. Some clones in this sample may be carry-over from other donors' samples.

The V and J genes are TRBV27 and TRBJ2-7; D might be TRBD1 (7 bases). The germline CDR1 and CDR2 sequences are MNHEY and SMNVEV (reference sequence). CDR3 length equals 14 residues. The germline V and J ends were trimmed by 5 bases and 5 bases, with 16 bases remaining between them. DNA for the CDR3: TGTGCCAGCAGTCATCAGGGGGGAATTAACGAGCAGTACTTC. It specifies CASSHQGGINEQYF.

The rearrangement uses TRBV7-9 and TRBJ1-1; D is possibly TRBD1 (6 bases). V lost 5 bases to trimming and J lost 5 bases, with 15 bases between them. The germline V gene has CDR1 SEHNR and CDR2 FQNEAQ (reference sequence). The CDR3 totals 14 residues. In nucleotides, the CDR3 is TGTGCCAGCAGCCCGAATAGGGGGGTTACTGAAGCTTTCTTT. Translated, it gives CASSPNRGVTEAFF.

V is TRBV6-2 or TRBV6-3 and J is TRBJ2-5; possible D gene TRBD2, 7 bases. Trimming shortened V by 6 bases and J by 6 bases, and 29 bases separated the two germline ends. The CDR3 totals 18 residues. Germline loops: CDR1 MNHEY, CDR2 SVGEGT. CDR3 region: CASSEGGGHHLGAKTQYF. Here the CDR3 DNA reads TGTGCCAGCAGCGAGGGGGGGGGACACCATCTTGGAGCGAAGACCCAGTACTTC.